These 23 T cell receptor beta chains originate from one sample sequenced in a study of T cells in narcolepsy. TCRdb's table, derived via immunoSEQ multiplex PCR, lists solely in-frame clones and lacks some. The sample shows tens of thousands of clones, roughly four fifths of them seen only once. Sequenced material: CD45RA- memory CD4+ T cells from PBMCs. The receptors were gathered from a human donor with narcolepsy.

The V gene is TRBV5-4, the J gene TRBJ2-7; 7 nucleotides agree with TRBD1. The CDR3 totals 15 residues. The germline CDR1 and CDR2 sequences are SGHNT and YYREEE (reference sequence). Trimming removed 4 bases from V and 0 bases from J; junction bases left unmatched: 7. The CDR3 DNA reads as TGTGCCAGCAGCGATGGGACAGCTAACTCCTACGAGCAGTACTTC. This gives the protein CASSDGTANSYEQYF.

This clone was observed a few times. V and J are TRBV11-2 and TRBJ1-2; 7 bases line up with TRBD1. Germline V gene sequence: CDR1 SGHAT, CDR2 FQNNGV. With 0 bases clipped from V and 2 bases from J, the junction kept 3 bases outside the gene matches. The length of the CDR3 is 15 residues. The CDR3, as DNA: TGTGCCAGCAGCTTAGATGCAGGGGGGAACTATGGCTACACCTTC. This sequence encodes CASSLDAGGNYGYTF.

V usage is TRBV27 and J usage is TRBJ2-2; TRBD1 aligns across 8 bases. J lost 1 base, V lost 5 bases, and 9 bases had no gene match. CDR1 MNHEY and CDR2 SMNVEV come from the germline V gene (reference sequence). This CDR3 is 17 amino acids long. CDR3 in DNA: TGTGCCAGCAGTGCCTGGCGGACAGGGCTGAACACCGGGGAGCTGTTTTTT. Amino acid sequence: CASSAWRTGLNTGELFF.

The DNA for the CDR3 is TGTGCCAGCAGCTTAGATTGGACTTACGGCTACACCTTC. Residues: CASSLDWTYGYTF. V gene TRBV6-5 combines with J gene TRBJ1-2; D remains unclear. V lost 6 bases and J 8 bases, leaving 16 bases between the germline ends. The germline V gene has CDR1 MNHEY and CDR2 SVGAGI. The CDR3 is made up of 13 amino acids.

This CDR3 is CASSIGDRTTDGGQYF. The CDR3 nucleotides read TGTGCCAGTAGTATTGGGGACAGGACAACCGACGGGGGGCAGTACTTC. The chain has TRBV19 and TRBJ2-5, with a tentative D call TRBD1 (8 bases). CDR3 length equals 16 residues. In germline, CDR1 is LNHDA, CDR2 SQIVND (reference sequence). The V and J ends lost 3 bases and 11 bases respectively, with 25 bases between them.

The genes are TRBV6-6 and TRBJ2-7; 14 positions agree with TRBD2. V trimming: 6 bases; J trimming: 3 bases; junction bases outside the gene matches: 7. CDR3 length: 16 amino acids. The germline gives CDR1 MNHNY, CDR2 SVGAGI (reference sequence). In DNA form, the CDR3 reads TGTGCCAGCAGCCCCATTGGGACTAGCGGGGGCTACGAGCAGTACTTC. It specifies CASSPIGTSGGYEQYF.

V usage is TRBV10-1 and J usage is TRBJ2-1; the D gene could be TRBD1 or TRBD2 (5 bases each). V lost 6 bases and J lost 7, with 25 bases in between. This CDR3 region has 17 residues. Germline V gives CDR1 WNHNN, CDR2 SYGVQD (reference sequence). CDR3 protein: CASSSGTSMGPRNEQFF. CDR3 coding DNA: TGCGCCAGCAGCTCCGGGACGTCGATGGGGCCGAGGAATGAGCAGTTCTTC.

This chain joins TRBV5-4 and TRBJ1-2; TRBD1 matches at 7 bases. This CDR3 has 15 amino acids. V was clipped by 2 bases and J by 4 bases; unmatched bases: 8. Germline CDR1 is SGHNT and CDR2 is YYREEE (reference sequence). The CDR3 loop reads CASSFVDRFPYGYTF. CDR3 bases: TGTGCCAGCAGCTTTGTGGACAGGTTCCCCTATGGCTACACCTTC.

The gene calls are TRBV5-1 and TRBJ2-5; no clear D gene. Trimming removed 0 bases from V and 2 bases from J, with 8 bases in between. CDR3 length: 14 residues. The germline CDR1 and CDR2 sequences are SGHRS and YFSETQ. CDR3 sequence: CASSLVAYQETQYF. CDR3 nucleotide sequence: TGCGCCAGCAGCTTGGTGGCGTATCAAGAGACCCAGTACTTC.

This clone occurred a few times. The chain combines TRBV5-1 with TRBJ1-1; no reliable D call. The CDR3 is 15 amino acids. With 4 bases removed from V and 2 bases from J, the gap between germline ends came to 15 bases. CDR1 SGHRS and CDR2 YFSETQ come from the germline V gene. The CDR3 here is CASSQDWLINTEAFF. CDR3 nucleotides: TGCGCCAGCAGCCAAGATTGGCTGATCAACACTGAAGCTTTCTTT.

The chain is built from TRBV13 and TRBJ1-3; D ambiguous. Per the germline V gene, CDR1 is PRHDT and CDR2 is FYEKMQ (reference sequence). The CDR3 loop spans 13 amino acids. V was pared by 8 bases and J by 1 base, with 9 bases between. CDR3 sequence reads: CASSLNSGNTIYF. DNA of the CDR3: TGTGCCAGCTCTCTCAATTCTGGAAACACCATATATTTT.

V gene TRBV7-9 combines with J gene TRBJ2-2, with 7 bases lining up with TRBD2. The J segment lost 1 base and the V segment lost 8 bases, leaving 4 bases of the junction unmatched. This CDR3 contains 14 residues. The germline V gene encodes CDR1 SEHNR and CDR2 FQNEAQ (reference sequence). CDR3 loop: CASGSGGNTGELFF. The CDR3 nucleotides read TGTGCCAGCGGTTCGGGGGGGAACACCGGGGAGCTGTTTTTT.

The CDR3 sequence is CASSPDRGGQPQHF. CDR3 nucleotide sequence: TGTGCCAGCAGCCCGGACAGGGGCGGTCAGCCCCAGCATTTT. This chain uses TRBV6-4 with TRBJ1-5; 9 bases align to TRBD1. The CDR3 consists of 14 residues. CDR1 and CDR2 (germline): MRHNA, SNTAGT. V lost 6 bases and J lost 6; bases outside the gene matches: 6.

The chain is built from TRBV19 and TRBJ1-4; D is perhaps TRBD1 (5 bases). Trimming shortened V by 3 bases and J by 1 base, and 9 bases separated the two germline ends. Looked up from germline, CDR1 is LNHDA and CDR2 is SQIVND (reference sequence). The CDR3 spans 15 residues. CDR3 in DNA: TGTGCCAGTAGTATCGCCGGGGGAACTAATGAAAAACTGTTTTTT. Translation: CASSIAGGTNEKLFF.

This sequence joins TRBV6-1 and TRBJ1-1; D remains ambiguous. The CDR3 has 15 amino acids. The V gene lost 5 bases and the J gene lost 1 base, with 14 bases spanning the gap. Germline CDR1 and CDR2: MNHNS and SASEGT. The CDR3 DNA follows: TGTGCCAGCAGTCCGGAGACGTCTACGAACACTGAAGCTTTCTTT. Its translation: CASSPETSTNTEAFF.

V usage is TRBV29-1 and J usage is TRBJ2-7, with 11 bases identical to TRBD1. Germline V gene data show CDR1 as SQVTM and CDR2 as ANQGSEA. The J segment lost 5 bases and the V segment lost 0 bases, leaving 3 bases of the junction unmatched. This CDR3 has 14 residues. The CDR3 sequence: CSVEDGTGGNEQYF. The CDR3 DNA is TGCAGCGTTGAAGACGGGACAGGGGGAAACGAGCAGTACTTC.

V and J are TRBV4-1 and TRBJ1-4; D unclear. Germline assignment: CDR1 MGHRA and CDR2 YSYEKL. This CDR3 contains 17 residues. V gave up 1 base and J gave up 10 bases, with 22 bases separating them. The chain's CDR3 is CASSQGSTRPNLGKLFF. DNA of the CDR3: TGCGCCAGCAGCCAAGGGTCGACCCGACCAAACCTGGGAAAACTGTTTTTT.

The CDR3 coding sequence is TGTGCCAGCAGCGTCAGGGACAGGCAAAATTCACCCCTCCACTTT. Translating gives CASSVRDRQNSPLHF. This chain links TRBV9 with TRBJ1-6; TRBD1 aligns across 8 bases. The CDR3 sequence is 15 residues long. In germline, CDR1 is SGDLS, CDR2 YYNGEE. The V gene end was trimmed by 2 bases and the J gene end by 7 bases; junction bases not matched to a gene: 5.

This chain links TRBV7-2 with TRBJ1-3; possibly TRBD1 for D (5 bases). CDR3 length: 16 residues. Trimming removed 3 bases from V and 0 bases from J, with 12 bases in between. Germline loops: CDR1 SGHTA, CDR2 FQGNSA. In DNA form, the CDR3 reads TGTGCCAGCAGCTTCGGGGGTGCAAACTCTGGAAACACCATATATTTT. It specifies CASSFGGANSGNTIYF.

The CDR3 sequence: CASSPPRGEANVLTF. Here the CDR3 DNA reads TGTGCCAGCTCACCACCCCGGGGGGAGGCCAACGTCCTGACTTTC. This chain links TRBV18 with TRBJ2-6, with 7 bases matching TRBD2. Germline-derived CDR1 and CDR2 are KGHSH and LQKENI. The CDR3 is 15 residues long. V was clipped by 0 bases and J by 6 bases; unmatched bases: 2.

The chain carries TRBV7-2 and TRBJ2-3, with a weak D call TRBD2 (6 bases). The CDR3 runs 15 residues. Trimming left V 5 bases short and J 0 bases short, with 12 bases between. Germline CDR1 SGHTA, CDR2 FQGNSA. The CDR3 region has the DNA TGTGCCAGCAGCCGGACCGGGACTAGCACAGATACGCAGTATTTT. Its translation is CASSRTGTSTDTQYF.

Comments on this clone: The sample has other DNA sequences that encode this CDR3 too. V and J are TRBV5-4 and TRBJ1-2, with D maybe TRBD1 (5 bases). CDR1 SGHNT and CDR2 YYREEE come from the germline V gene (reference sequence). The V and J ends lost 3 bases and 0 bases respectively, with 12 bases between them. CDR3 length: 15 residues. CDR3 in amino acids: CASSSGGRANYGYTF. In nucleotides, the CDR3 is TGTGCCAGCAGCTCCGGGGGACGGGCTAACTATGGCTACACCTTC.

This clone has just one count. The rearrangement joins TRBV2 to TRBJ1-1; D call uncertain. V lost 7 bases and J 4 bases, leaving 19 bases between the germline ends. The CDR3 length is 15 residues. In germline, CDR1 is SNHLY, CDR2 FYNNEI. CDR3 residues: CASIPKGGYSTEAFF. In DNA form, the CDR3 reads TGTGCCAGCATCCCGAAGGGAGGGTACAGCACTGAAGCTTTCTTT.